This T cell receptor (beta chain) was found in a study of cytomegalovirus exposure and HLA in healthy donors. Points from the study as a whole: Specificity for CMV antigens was confirmed in vitro for a few of the CMV-associated chains. Earlier analysis found most TCR beta V segments productive about 87% or about 30% of the time.

This clone is a singleton in its sample. The antigen remains undetermined. The PCR used 60 Vbeta and 13 Jbeta primers. Produced via immunoSEQ multiplex PCR; TCRdb's table is partial and in-frame only. The data show approximately 110,000 clones, roughly 68% seen once. This CDR3 has 17 amino acids. Germline-derived CDR1 and CDR2 are SGHVS and FQNEAQ. Trimming took off 4 bases at V and 7 bases at J, with 26 bases between the two ends. This TCR was recovered from a woman in her forties or fifties in good health and CMV-seropositive. V is TRBV7-8 and J is TRBJ2-7, with D perhaps TRBD1 (5 bases). The source material was PBMCs. CDR3 residues: CASSWRQQEPQDKEQYF. DNA for the CDR3: TGTGCCAGCAGCTGGCGACAGCAGGAACCTCAGGACAAGGAGCAGTACTTC.